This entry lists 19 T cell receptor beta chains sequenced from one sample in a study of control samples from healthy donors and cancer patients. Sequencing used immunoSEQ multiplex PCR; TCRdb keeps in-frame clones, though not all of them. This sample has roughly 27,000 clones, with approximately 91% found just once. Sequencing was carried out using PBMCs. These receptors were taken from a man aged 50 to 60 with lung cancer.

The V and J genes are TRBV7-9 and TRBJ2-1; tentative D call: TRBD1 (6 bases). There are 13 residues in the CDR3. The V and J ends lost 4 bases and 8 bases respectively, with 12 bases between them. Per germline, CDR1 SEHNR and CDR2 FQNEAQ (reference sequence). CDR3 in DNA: TGTGCCAGCAGCTCGCCCGACAGGTATGAGCAGTTCTTC. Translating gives CASSSPDRYEQFF.

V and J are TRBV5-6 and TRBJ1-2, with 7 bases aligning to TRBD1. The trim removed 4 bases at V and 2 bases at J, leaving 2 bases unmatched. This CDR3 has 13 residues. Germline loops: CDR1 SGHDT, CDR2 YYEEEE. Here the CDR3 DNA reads TGTGCCAGCAGCCAGGGACAGAACTATGGCTACACCTTC. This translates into CASSQGQNYGYTF.

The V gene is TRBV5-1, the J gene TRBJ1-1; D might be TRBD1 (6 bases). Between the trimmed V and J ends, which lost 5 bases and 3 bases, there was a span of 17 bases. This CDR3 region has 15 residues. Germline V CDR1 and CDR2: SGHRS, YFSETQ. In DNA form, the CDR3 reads TGCGCCAGCAGTTCTATACCAGGGGATTACACTGAAGCTTTCTTT. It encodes CASSSIPGDYTEAFF.

The CDR3 region is CASSYDGNYGYTF. The CDR3 coding sequence is TGTGCCAGCAGTTACGACGGAAACTATGGCTACACCTTC. This chain connects TRBV6-2 or TRBV6-3 to TRBJ1-2; no reliable D call. V was pared by 2 bases and J by 2 bases, with 6 bases between. Germline CDR1 is MNHEY and CDR2 is SVGEGT. CDR3 length: 13 residues.

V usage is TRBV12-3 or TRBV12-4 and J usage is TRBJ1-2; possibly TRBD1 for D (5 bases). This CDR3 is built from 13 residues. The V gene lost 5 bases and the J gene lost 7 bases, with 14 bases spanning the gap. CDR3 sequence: CASSPIGGGGYTF. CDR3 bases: TGTGCCAGCAGTCCCATCGGGGGAGGTGGCTACACCTTC.

CDR3 residues: CASSLGGPGANVLTF. The CDR3 nucleotides are TGTGCCAGCAGCTTGGGGGGGCCCGGGGCCAACGTCCTGACTTTC. V gene TRBV5-4 combines with J gene TRBJ2-6; a possible D gene is TRBD1 (6 bases). The V and J ends lost 0 bases and 4 bases respectively, with 8 bases between them. The CDR3 runs to 15 residues. Germline values: CDR1 SGHNT, CDR2 YYREEE (reference sequence).

CDR3 sequence reads: CASSQDRTDTQYF. The CDR3 DNA reads TGTGCCAGCAGCCAGGACCGCACAGATACGCAGTATTTT. This sequence joins TRBV11-2 and TRBJ2-3, with D hard to call. The CDR3 covers 13 residues. V was clipped by 5 bases and J by 1 base, with 7 bases between them. Germline lookup yields CDR1 SGHAT and CDR2 FQNNGV.

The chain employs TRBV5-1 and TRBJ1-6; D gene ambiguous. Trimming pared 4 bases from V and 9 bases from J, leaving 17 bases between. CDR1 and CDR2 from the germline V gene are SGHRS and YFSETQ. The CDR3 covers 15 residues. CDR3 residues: CASSGTTAGASPLHF. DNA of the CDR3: TGCGCCAGCAGCGGAACCACAGCGGGTGCTTCACCCCTCCACTTT.

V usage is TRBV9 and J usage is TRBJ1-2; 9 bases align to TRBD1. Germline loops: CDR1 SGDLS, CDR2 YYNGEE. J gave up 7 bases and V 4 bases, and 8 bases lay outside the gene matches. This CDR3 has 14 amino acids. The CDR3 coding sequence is TGTGCCAGCAGCCCAAGGACAGGGGAGCGTGGCTACACCTTC. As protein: CASSPRTGERGYTF. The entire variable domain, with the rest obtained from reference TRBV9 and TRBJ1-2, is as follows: DSGVTQTPKHLITATGQRVTLRCSPRSGDLSVYWYQQSLDQGLQFLIQYYNGEERAKGNILERFSAQQFPDLHSELNLSSLELGDSALYFCASSPRTGERGYTFGSGTRLTVV.

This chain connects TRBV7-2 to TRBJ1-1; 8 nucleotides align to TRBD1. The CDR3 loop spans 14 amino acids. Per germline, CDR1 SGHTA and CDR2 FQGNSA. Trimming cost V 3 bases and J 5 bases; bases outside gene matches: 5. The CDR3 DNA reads TGTGCCAGCAGCTTCCTTGGACAGGGAACTGAAGCTTTCTTT. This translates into CASSFLGQGTEAFF.

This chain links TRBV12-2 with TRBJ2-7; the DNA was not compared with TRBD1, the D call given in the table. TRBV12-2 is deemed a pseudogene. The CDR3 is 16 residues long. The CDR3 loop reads CASRLVSRDRGHEQYF. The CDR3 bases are TGTGCAAGTCGCTTAGTTTCGAGAGACAGGGGCCACGAGCAGTACTTC.

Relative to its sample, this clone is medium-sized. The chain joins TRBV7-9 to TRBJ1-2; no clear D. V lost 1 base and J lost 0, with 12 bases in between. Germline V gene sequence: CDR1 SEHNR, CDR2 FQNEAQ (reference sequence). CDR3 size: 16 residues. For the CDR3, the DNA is TGTGCCAGCAGCTTAGTGGCGGGAATTTCTAACTATGGCTACACCTTC. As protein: CASSLVAGISNYGYTF.

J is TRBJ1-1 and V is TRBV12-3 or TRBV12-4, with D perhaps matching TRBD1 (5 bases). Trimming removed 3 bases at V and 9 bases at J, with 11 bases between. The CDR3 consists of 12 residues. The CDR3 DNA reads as TGTGCCAGCAGTTTTTCAGGGTATAAAGCTTTCTTT. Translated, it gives CASSFSGYKAFF.

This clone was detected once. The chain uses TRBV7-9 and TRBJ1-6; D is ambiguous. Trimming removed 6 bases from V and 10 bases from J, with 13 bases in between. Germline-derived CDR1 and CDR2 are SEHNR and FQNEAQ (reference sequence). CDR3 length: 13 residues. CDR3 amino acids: CASSRAVESPLHF. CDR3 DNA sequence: TGTGCCAGCAGTCGGGCGGTCGAATCACCCCTCCACTTT.

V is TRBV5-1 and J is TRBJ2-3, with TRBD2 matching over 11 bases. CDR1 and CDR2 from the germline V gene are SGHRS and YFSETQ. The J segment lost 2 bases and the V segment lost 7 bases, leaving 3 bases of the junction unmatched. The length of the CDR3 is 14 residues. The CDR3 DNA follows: TGCGCCAGCTTTAGCGGGGGGGTCACAGATACGCAGTATTTT. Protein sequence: CASFSGGVTDTQYF.

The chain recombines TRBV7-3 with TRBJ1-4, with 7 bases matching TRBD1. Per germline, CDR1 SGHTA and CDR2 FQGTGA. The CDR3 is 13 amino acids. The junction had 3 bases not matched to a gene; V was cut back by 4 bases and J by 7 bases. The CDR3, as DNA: TGTGCCAGCAGCTCCCGACAGGGTGAAAAACTGTTTTTT. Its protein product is CASSSRQGEKLFF.

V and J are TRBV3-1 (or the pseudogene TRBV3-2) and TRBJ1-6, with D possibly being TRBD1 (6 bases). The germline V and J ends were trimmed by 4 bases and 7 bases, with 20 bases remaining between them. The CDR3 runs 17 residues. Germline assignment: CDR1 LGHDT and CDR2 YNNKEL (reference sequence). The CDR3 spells CASSRTEGGRENSPLHF. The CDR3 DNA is TGTGCCAGCAGCCGCACCGAGGGGGGCAGGGAGAATTCACCCCTCCACTTT.

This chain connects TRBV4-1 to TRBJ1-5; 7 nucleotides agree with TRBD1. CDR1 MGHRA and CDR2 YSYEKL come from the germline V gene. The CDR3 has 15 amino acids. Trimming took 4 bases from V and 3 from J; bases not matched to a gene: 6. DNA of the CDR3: TGCGCCAGCAGCCCGGGACAGATATCCAATCAGCCCCAGCATTTT. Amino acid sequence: CASSPGQISNQPQHF.

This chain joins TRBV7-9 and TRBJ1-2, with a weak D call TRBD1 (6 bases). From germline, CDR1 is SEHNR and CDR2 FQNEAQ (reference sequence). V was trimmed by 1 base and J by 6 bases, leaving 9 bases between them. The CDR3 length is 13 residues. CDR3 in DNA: TGTGCCAGCAGCTTAGAACAGGGAGATGGCTACACCTTC. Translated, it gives CASSLEQGDGYTF.